The source of this TCR beta chain is a study of shared clonotypes between healthy human individuals. TCRdb keeps only in-frame clones here, not all; method: immunoSEQ multiplex PCR. Of 2 million to 2.5 million clones in the sample, approximately 96% were seen once. V was pared by 4 bases and J by 6 bases, with 4 bases of the junction left unmatched. This CDR3 comprises 14 residues. In germline, CDR1 is SGHTA, CDR2 FQGNSA. Sequencing was done on a sample of naive CD4+ T cells sorted from blood. Subset given: CD45RA+ positively selected. This chain connects TRBV7-2 to TRBJ2-3, with TRBD2 matching over 10 bases. This clonotype was sampled from a man between 18 and 29 years old in good health. CDR3 residues: CASSSSGSLDTQYF. The CDR3, as DNA: TGTGCCAGCAGCTCTAGCGGGAGCTTGGATACGCAGTATTTT.